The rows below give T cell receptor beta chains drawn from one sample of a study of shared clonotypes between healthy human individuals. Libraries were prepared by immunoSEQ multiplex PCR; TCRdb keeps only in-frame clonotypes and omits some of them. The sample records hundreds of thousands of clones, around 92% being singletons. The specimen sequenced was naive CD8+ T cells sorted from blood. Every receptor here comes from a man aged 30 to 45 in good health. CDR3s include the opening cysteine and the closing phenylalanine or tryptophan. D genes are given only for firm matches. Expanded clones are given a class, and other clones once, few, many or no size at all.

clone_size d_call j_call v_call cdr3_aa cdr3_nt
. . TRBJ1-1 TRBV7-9 CARSYREVGPEAFF TGTGCCAGAAGTTACAGGGAAGTGGGCCCCGAAGCTTTCTTT
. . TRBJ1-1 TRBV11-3 CASSPFGHLHTEAFF TGTGCCAGCAGCCCCTTCGGACATCTCCACACTGAAGCTTTCTTT
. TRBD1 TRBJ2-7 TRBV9 CASSAGQGAVGRSEQYF TGTGCCAGCAGCGCCGGACAGGGGGCGGTAGGTCGGAGCGAGCAGTACTTC
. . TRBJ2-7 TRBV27 CASSLSRSSYEQYF TGTGCCAGCAGCCTGAGCAGGAGTTCCTACGAGCAGTACTTC
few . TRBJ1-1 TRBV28 CASSPPKGTEAFF TGTGCCAGCAGTCCTCCAAAGGGCACTGAAGCTTTCTTT
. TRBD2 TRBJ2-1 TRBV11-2 CASSPPGLAYEQFF TGTGCCAGCAGCCCTCCGGGACTAGCTTATGAGCAGTTCTTC
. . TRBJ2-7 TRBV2 CASRVWGREQYF TGTGCCAGCCGGGTCTGGGGTCGGGAGCAGTACTTC
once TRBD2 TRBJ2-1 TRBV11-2 CASSLVTGLAGDNEQFF TGTGCCAGCAGCTTAGTCACGGGACTAGCGGGCGACAATGAGCAGTTCTTC
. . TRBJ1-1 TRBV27 CASRKGLGNTEAFF TGTGCCAGCAGAAAGGGATTGGGAAACACTGAAGCTTTCTTT
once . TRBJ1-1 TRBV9 CASSVEGRATEAFF TGTGCCAGCAGCGTAGAGGGCAGGGCCACTGAAGCTTTCTTT
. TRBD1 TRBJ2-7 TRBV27 CASSPTGGGYEQYF TGTGCCAGCAGTCCGACAGGGGGTGGCTACGAGCAGTACTTC
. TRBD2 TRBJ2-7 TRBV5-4 CASSPAGGRGSYEQYF TGTGCCAGCAGCCCCGCGGGCGGGAGGGGTTCCTACGAGCAGTACTTC
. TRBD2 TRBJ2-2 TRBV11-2 CASSPGTTPGTGELFF TGTGCCAGCAGCCCCGGGACTACTCCAGGCACCGGGGAGCTGTTTTTT
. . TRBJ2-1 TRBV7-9 CASSLASEQFF TGTGCCAGCAGCTTAGCTAGCGAGCAGTTCTTC
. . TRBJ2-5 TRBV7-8 CASSPGRTWGEETQYF TGTGCCAGCAGCCCGGGTCGGACCTGGGGTGAAGAGACCCAGTACTTC
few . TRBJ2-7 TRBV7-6 CASSPHVSSYEQYF TGTGCCAGCAGCCCCCACGTGAGTTCCTACGAGCAGTACTTC